The next 13 T cell receptor beta chains were all read from a single sample in a study of blood T cell repertoires in COVID-19. Sequencing used immunoSEQ multiplex PCR; TCRdb keeps in-frame clones, though not all of them. This table has 120,000 to 150,000 clones, around 84% appearing once. Sequenced sample: peripheral blood. The source of these receptors is a human donor in a cohort sampled during active COVID-19.

The rearrangement uses TRBV2 and TRBJ2-3; 8 bases match TRBD2. This CDR3 is 16 amino acids long. The V segment lost 4 bases and the J segment 0 bases; nucleotides outside the gene matches: 6. CDR1 is SNHLY and CDR2 is FYNNEI in the germline V gene. The CDR3 nucleotides read TGTGCCAGCAGTGGGCGGGGGGCAGGAAGCACAGATACGCAGTATTTT. Its protein product is CASSGRGAGSTDTQYF.

The J gene is TRBJ1-1, the V gene TRBV18; D is possibly TRBD1 (5 bases). CDR3 size: 14 residues. In germline, CDR1 is KGHSH, CDR2 LQKENI. Between the trimmed V and J ends, which lost 6 bases and 3 bases, there was a span of 14 bases. The CDR3, as DNA: TGTGCCAGCTCTCCCGGGGGAATGTACACTGAAGCTTTCTTT. Its protein product is CASSPGGMYTEAFF.

V and J are TRBV3-1 (or the pseudogene TRBV3-2) and TRBJ2-7, with D possibly TRBD1 on 5 matching bases. The CDR3 is made up of 13 amino acids. V lost 2 bases and J lost 5, with 10 bases in between. The germline gives CDR1 LGHDT, CDR2 YNNKEL (reference sequence). The CDR3 protein is CASSQQGNDEQYF. The CDR3 DNA is TGTGCCAGCAGCCAACAGGGTAACGACGAGCAGTACTTC.

This rearrangement joins TRBV28 to TRBJ2-5; 9 nucleotides match TRBD2. Per germline, CDR1 MDHEN and CDR2 SYDVKM. Trimming at V came to 5 bases and at J to 5 bases, leaving 6 bases not matched to a gene. This CDR3 contains 14 residues. For the CDR3, the DNA is TGTGCCAGCAGTCCAGGACTAGCGTGGGAGACCCAGTACTTC. Amino acid sequence: CASSPGLAWETQYF. Filled out from reference TRBV28 and TRBJ2-5, the complete variable domain reads DVKVTQSSRYLVKRTGEKVFLECVQDMDHENMFWYRQDPGLGLRLIYFSYDVKMKEKGDIPEGYSVSREKKERFSLILESASTNQTSMYLCASSPGLAWETQYFGPGTRLLVL.

The chain combines TRBV19 with TRBJ2-1; 8 bases are shared with TRBD2. CDR1 and CDR2 (germline): LNHDA, SQIVND (reference sequence). This CDR3 spans 18 amino acids. V was clipped by 0 bases and J by 2 bases; unmatched bases: 9. CDR3 DNA: TGTGCCAGTAGTATAGATTTGCTAGCGGGCCATCCCTACAATGAGCAGTTCTTC. It codes for CASSIDLLAGHPYNEQFF.

The rearrangement joins TRBV3-1 (or the pseudogene TRBV3-2) to TRBJ2-7; D is unclear. The CDR3 extends over 13 amino acids. Per the germline V gene, CDR1 is LGHDT and CDR2 is YNNKEL (reference sequence). V was cut by 4 bases and J by 7 bases, with 14 bases left in between. CDR3 sequence reads: CASSRALTGEQYF. The CDR3 bases are TGTGCCAGCAGCCGTGCCCTCACTGGTGAGCAGTACTTC.

This chain joins TRBV19 and TRBJ2-3, with 7 bases matching TRBD1. V shed 6 bases and J 6 bases; nucleotides not matched to a gene: 12. The CDR3 length is 15 residues. Germline CDR1 and CDR2: LNHDA and SQIVND (reference sequence). In DNA, the CDR3 is TGTGCCAGTAGCTCCCACAGGGGTAAGACGGATACGCAGTATTTT. This translates into CASSSHRGKTDTQYF.

V and J are TRBV21-1 and TRBJ2-2; TRBD1, as called in the table, went unchecked against the DNA. TRBV21-1 constitutes a pseudogene. The CDR3 is 15 residues long. CDR3 region: CASSLTGHEEGELFF. The DNA for the CDR3 is TGTGCCAGCAGCTTGACAGGTCACGAGGAGGGGGAGCTGTTTTTT.

The J gene is TRBJ2-6, the V gene TRBV6-2 or TRBV6-3; D might be TRBD2 (6 bases). CDR3 size: 16 residues. The germline gives CDR1 MNHEY, CDR2 SVGEGT. The ends were cut back, 6 bases at V and 1 base at J, with 13 bases in the middle. The CDR3 bases are TGTGCCAGCAGCCCTCGGGGGTCATCTGGGGCCAACGTCCTGACTTTC. It codes for CASSPRGSSGANVLTF.

The chain employs TRBV5-1 and TRBJ1-6; D gene unclear. CDR1 and CDR2 from the germline V gene are SGHRS and YFSETQ. Between the trimmed V and J ends, which lost 0 bases and 3 bases, there was a span of 10 bases. The CDR3 has 16 residues. The CDR3 nucleotides read TGCGCCAGCAGCTTGGGGCAGGCGGGCTATAATTCACCCCTCCACTTT. Residues: CASSLGQAGYNSPLHF.

The rearrangement links TRBV19 to TRBJ1-2, with a possible D match to TRBD1 (6 bases). In germline, CDR1 is LNHDA, CDR2 SQIVND (reference sequence). The V end was cut by 7 bases, the J end by 3 bases, with 15 bases between. The CDR3 runs 14 residues. In DNA, the CDR3 is TGTGCCAGTACTCTGGGGGCCTTGGACTATGGCTACACCTTC. Translation gives CASTLGALDYGYTF.

The rearrangement links TRBV10-3 to TRBJ2-7; D is possibly TRBD1 (8 bases). The germline V gene encodes CDR1 ENHRY and CDR2 SYGVKD. The CDR3 is 17 amino acids. Trimming took off 3 bases at V and 1 base at J, with 19 bases between the two ends. The CDR3 loop reads CAISDQDRGGTSYEQYF. The CDR3, as DNA: TGTGCCATCAGTGATCAAGACAGGGGAGGGACGTCCTACGAGCAGTACTTC.

The table lists this clone with a few counts. The chain combines TRBV19 with TRBJ2-7; TRBD2 is a possible D gene (6 bases). V gave up 1 base and J gave up 2 bases, with 12 bases separating them. Looked up from germline, CDR1 is LNHDA and CDR2 is SQIVND (reference sequence). The CDR3 runs to 15 residues. CDR3 residues: CASSIGVAATYEQYF. In DNA form, the CDR3 reads TGTGCCAGTAGTATAGGGGTAGCGGCAACCTACGAGCAGTACTTC.